Each of the 32 T cell receptor beta chains below was sequenced from the same sample in a study of shared clonotypes between healthy human individuals. Assay: immunoSEQ multiplex PCR; the TCRdb copy retains only in-frame clones and omits some. Of roughly 2,300,000 clones listed, around 93% are singletons. The specimen was naive CD4+ T cells from PBMCs. Noted subset: CD45RA+ positively selected. These TCRs come from a young man in good health. Some clones in this sample may be carry-over from other donors' samples.

The chain carries TRBV5-1 and TRBJ2-6; possibly TRBD1 for D (6 bases). This CDR3 contains 15 residues. V lost 2 bases and J 3 bases, leaving 9 bases between the germline ends. Germline lookup yields CDR1 SGHRS and CDR2 YFSETQ. The CDR3: CASSFAGDGANVLTF. The CDR3 nucleotides are TGCGCCAGCAGCTTCGCAGGGGATGGGGCCAACGTCCTGACTTTC.

The chain carries TRBV5-4 and TRBJ2-1, with a weak D call TRBD2 (5 bases). CDR1 is SGHNT, CDR2 YYREEE, per germline (reference sequence). CDR3 length: 13 residues. Trimming pared 4 bases from V and 7 bases from J, leaving 12 bases between. CDR3 sequence reads: CASSPRVGNEQFF. As DNA, the CDR3 is TGTGCCAGCAGCCCGAGGGTCGGTAATGAGCAGTTCTTC.

This CDR3 is CSATKRAGAFF. For the CDR3, the DNA is TGCAGTGCTACTAAGAGGGCCGGAGCTTTCTTT. The chain carries TRBV20-1 and TRBJ1-1; D is undetermined. Trimming stripped 4 bases from V and 10 bases from J, with 13 bases between. The V gene's germline CDR1 is DFQATT and CDR2 SNEGSKA (reference sequence). The CDR3 is 11 amino acids.

This rearrangement joins TRBV25-1 to TRBJ1-6, with D possibly TRBD1 on 5 matching bases. CDR1 and CDR2 from the germline V gene are MGHDK and SYGVNS. V lost 4 bases and J 7 bases, leaving 17 bases between the germline ends. The CDR3 totals 16 residues. CDR3: CASSAQAGGWNSPLHF. CDR3 DNA sequence: TGTGCCAGCAGTGCCCAAGCCGGGGGTTGGAATTCACCCCTCCACTTT.

V and J are TRBV28 and TRBJ2-1; TRBD2 matches 8 bases. There are 18 residues in the CDR3. Germline V CDR1 and CDR2: MDHEN, SYDVKM. V dropped 6 bases and J dropped 1; count of bases not matched to a gene: 14. The CDR3, as DNA: TGTGCCAGCAGGGCGGGGTACAGCGGGAGATTTTCCTACAATGAGCAGTTCTTC. It translates to CASRAGYSGRFSYNEQFF.

The chain couples TRBV5-4 to TRBJ2-2; D is ambiguous. The CDR3 length is 14 residues. Trimming stripped 2 bases from V and 5 bases from J, with 10 bases between. The V gene's germline CDR1 is SGHNT and CDR2 YYREEE (reference sequence). The CDR3: CASSFGGITGELFF. Written as DNA, the CDR3 is TGTGCCAGCAGCTTCGGCGGAATTACCGGGGAGCTGTTTTTT. The variable domain in full, with the rest retrieved from reference TRBV5-4 and TRBJ2-2, is ETGVTQSPTHLIKTRGQQVTLRCSSQSGHNTVSWYQQALGQGPQFIFQYYREEENGRGNFPPRFSGLQFPNYSSELNVNALELDDSALYLCASSFGGITGELFFGEGSRLTVL.

V gene TRBV6-5 combines with J gene TRBJ2-5; no reliable D call. Trimming stripped 7 bases from V and 7 bases from J, with 16 bases between. CDR3 length equals 13 residues. CDR1 MNHEY and CDR2 SVGAGI come from the germline V gene. The DNA for the CDR3 is TGTGCCAGCAAGATGCCAGCCGTGGGGACCCAGTACTTC. This encodes CASKMPAVGTQYF.

The CDR3 nucleotides are TGTGCCAGCAGAGGGAACAGGGGAGTTCAAGAGACCCAGTACTTC. Translation: CASRGNRGVQETQYF. The chain has TRBV28 and TRBJ2-5, with 7 nucleotides matching TRBD1. Germline V gene lookup returns CDR1 MDHEN and CDR2 SYDVKM. The CDR3 is 15 residues long. V was pared by 6 bases and J by 2 bases, with 9 bases of the junction left unmatched.

Worth noting for this clone: Other nucleotide sequences from this sample produce the same CDR3. The V gene is TRBV9, the J gene TRBJ1-5; D gene uncertain. The CDR3 spans 13 residues. V shed 5 bases and J shed 0 bases, with 6 bases lying between them. CDR1 is SGDLS and CDR2 is YYNGEE in the germline V gene. The CDR3 reads CASSRDSNQPQHF. The CDR3 nucleotides are TGTGCCAGCAGTCGGGATAGCAATCAGCCCCAGCATTTT.

This CDR3 is CASSLAGASGQPQHF. CDR3 DNA sequence: TGTGCCAGCAGTTTGGCAGGGGCGTCCGGTCAGCCCCAGCATTTT. V usage is TRBV28 and J usage is TRBJ1-5, with D possibly matching TRBD1 (6 bases). CDR1 and CDR2 from the germline V gene are MDHEN and SYDVKM. The V end lost 3 bases, the J end lost 6 bases, and 15 bases lay between the germline ends. CDR3 length: 15 amino acids. Looking up the rest from reference TRBV28 and TRBJ1-5 gives the full variable domain: DVKVTQSSRYLVKRTGEKVFLECVQDMDHENMFWYRQDPGLGLRLIYFSYDVKMKEKGDIPEGYSVSREKKERFSLILESASTNQTSMYLCASSLAGASGQPQHFGDGTRLSIL.

This clone was seen only once. The sample holds other DNA sequences that translate to the same CDR3. The J gene is TRBJ2-7, the V gene TRBV4-1, with TRBD1 as a possible D gene (7 bases). Germline values: CDR1 MGHRA, CDR2 YSYEKL. The CDR3 has 16 residues. V was cut by 0 bases and J by 1 base, with 13 bases left in between. The CDR3 here is CASSQDPPGGSYEQYF. DNA of the CDR3: TGCGCCAGCAGCCAAGATCCCCCAGGGGGGTCCTACGAGCAGTACTTC.

The rearrangement links TRBV30 to TRBJ2-7, with TRBD1 matching 8 bases. The trim removed 4 bases at V and 7 bases at J, leaving 6 bases unmatched. Germline-derived CDR1 and CDR2 are GTSNPN and SVGIG (reference sequence). The CDR3 length is 12 residues. In DNA, the CDR3 is TGTGCCTGGACGACAGGGGCTTGGGAGCAGTACTTC. Protein: CAWTTGAWEQYF.

This clone has more than one count but fewer than ten. The CDR3 reads CASRYRGDTGELFF. The DNA for the CDR3 is TGTGCCAGTAGGTACAGGGGGGACACCGGGGAGCTGTTTTTT. The chain employs TRBV19 and TRBJ2-2; 8 nucleotides align to TRBD1. Germline V CDR1 and CDR2: LNHDA, SQIVND (reference sequence). V trimming: 6 bases; J trimming: 3 bases; junction bases outside the gene matches: 3. The CDR3 is made up of 14 amino acids.

The chain couples TRBV2 to TRBJ1-2; 7 bases fit TRBD1. Germline CDR1 is SNHLY and CDR2 is FYNNEI. CDR3 size: 15 residues. Trimming cost V 5 bases and J 3 bases; bases outside gene matches: 9. CDR3 sequence reads: CASSKRQGDDYGYTF. Here the CDR3 DNA reads TGTGCCAGCAGTAAAAGACAGGGAGATGACTATGGCTACACCTTC.

The CDR3 spells CASSQTGIYNEQFF. The CDR3 DNA reads TGTGCCAGTAGTCAAACAGGGATCTACAATGAGCAGTTCTTC. The V call is TRBV19, the J call TRBJ2-1, with TRBD1 as a possible D gene (6 bases). The CDR3 is made up of 14 amino acids. Germline CDR1 LNHDA, CDR2 SQIVND (reference sequence). Trimming removed 5 bases at V and 3 bases at J, with 11 bases between.

The chain has TRBV5-1 and TRBJ2-7; the D gene is possibly TRBD1 (5 bases). Germline-derived CDR1 and CDR2 are SGHRS and YFSETQ. This CDR3 comprises 15 residues. The V end was cut by 0 bases, the J end by 4 bases, with 14 bases between. The CDR3 protein is CASSLGRQGPYEQYF. DNA for the CDR3: TGCGCCAGCAGCTTGGGTCGCCAGGGTCCTTACGAGCAGTACTTC.

CDR3 DNA sequence: TGTGCCAGCAGTCCGGAGGGGGGCGCGGTAGGGAAGCAGTACTTC. Translation: CASSPEGGAVGKQYF. The chain links TRBV2 to TRBJ2-7; D may correspond to TRBD1 or TRBD2 (6 bases each). The V gene's germline CDR1 is SNHLY and CDR2 FYNNEI. V dropped 5 bases and J dropped 8 bases, with 22 bases sitting between them. The CDR3 runs 15 residues. Supplemented by reference TRBV2 and TRBJ2-7, the full variable domain reads EPEVTQTPSHQVTQMGQEVILRCVPISNHLYFYWYRQILGQKVEFLVSFYNNEISEKSEIFDDQFSVERPDGSNFTLKIRSTKLEDSAMYFCASSPEGGAVGKQYFGPGTRLTVT.

This chain uses TRBV9 with TRBJ2-2; the D gene is possibly TRBD2 (5 bases). The CDR3 is 14 amino acids. Germline assignment: CDR1 SGDLS and CDR2 YYNGEE. V shed 3 bases and J shed 4 bases, with 10 bases lying between them. CDR3 nucleotides: TGTGCCAGCAGCGCCGGGAAGGGCACCGGGGAGCTGTTTTTT. As protein: CASSAGKGTGELFF.

V is TRBV5-1 and J is TRBJ2-1, with no clear D. Trimming stripped 4 bases from V and 8 bases from J, with 31 bases between. The CDR3 loop spans 19 amino acids. Looked up from germline, CDR1 is SGHRS and CDR2 is YFSETQ. The CDR3: CASSPSRIRTSSYPDEQFF. DNA of the CDR3: TGCGCCAGCAGCCCATCTAGGATCAGGACCAGTTCTTATCCAGATGAGCAGTTCTTC.

This clone came up once. V is TRBV7-2 and J is TRBJ2-1; TRBD2 matches 12 bases. The J segment lost 9 bases and the V segment lost 5 bases, leaving 8 bases of the junction unmatched. This CDR3 spans 15 amino acids. In germline, CDR1 is SGHTA, CDR2 FQGNSA. Written as DNA, the CDR3 is TGTGCCAGCAGCCCTACTAGCGGGAGGTTTGGTGAGCAGTTCTTC. It yields the protein CASSPTSGRFGEQFF. Together with reference TRBV7-2 and TRBJ2-1, the CDR3 gives the full variable domain: GAGVSQSPSNKVTEKGKDVELRCDPISGHTALYWYRQSLGQGLEFLIYFQGNSAPDKSGLPSDRFSAERTGGSVSTLTIQRTQQEDSAVYLCASSPTSGRFGEQFFGPGTRLTVL.

As concerns this clone: Other DNA sequences in the sample encode the same CDR3. The chain links TRBV10-3 to TRBJ1-2; a weak D match, TRBD1 (6 bases). V dropped 4 bases and J dropped 3 bases, with 9 bases sitting between them. This CDR3 comprises 13 residues. Germline CDR1 and CDR2: ENHRY and SYGVKD. In DNA form, the CDR3 reads TGTGCCATCAGTGGGGCAGGGGACTATGGCTACACCTTC. Protein sequence: CAISGAGDYGYTF.

This chain connects TRBV5-1 to TRBJ2-1; 8 nucleotides align to TRBD2. Germline CDR1 is SGHRS and CDR2 is YFSETQ. This CDR3 has 16 residues. Trimming at V came to 1 base and at J to 2 bases, leaving 5 bases not matched to a gene. The CDR3 sequence is CASSLLAGQAYNEQFF. As DNA, the CDR3 is TGCGCCAGCAGCTTGTTAGCGGGGCAAGCCTACAATGAGCAGTTCTTC.

The V and J genes are TRBV19 and TRBJ2-7, with D perhaps matching TRBD1 (7 bases). CDR1 and CDR2 (germline): LNHDA, SQIVND (reference sequence). The CDR3 is made up of 14 amino acids. V was pared by 6 bases and J by 3 bases, with 15 bases between. This CDR3 is CASSLRQGGYEQYF. As DNA, the CDR3 is TGTGCCAGTAGCCTTCGACAGGGAGGCTACGAGCAGTACTTC. The entire variable domain, with the rest obtained from reference TRBV19 and TRBJ2-7, is as follows: DGGITQSPKYLFRKEGQNVTLSCEQNLNHDAMYWYRQDPGQGLRLIYYSQIVNDFQKGDIAEGYSVSREKKESFPLTVTSAQKNPTAFYLCASSLRQGGYEQYFGPGTRLTVT.

The chain couples TRBV9 to TRBJ2-3, with D hard to call. Germline V gene data show CDR1 as SGDLS and CDR2 as YYNGEE. Trimming left V 4 bases short and J 6 bases short, with 15 bases between. CDR3 length equals 14 residues. Here the CDR3 DNA reads TGTGCCAGCAGCACCGGGCCGAACTCGGATACGCAGTATTTT. Its translation is CASSTGPNSDTQYF.

The chain uses TRBV2 and TRBJ1-1; the D gene is possibly TRBD1 (6 bases). The CDR3 spans 15 residues. Germline-derived CDR1 and CDR2 are SNHLY and FYNNEI. The V end lost 6 bases, the J end lost 5 bases, and 19 bases lay between the germline ends. For the CDR3, the DNA is TGTGCCAGCAGCCGCCTGGGGGGGGGCGGGACTGAAGCTTTCTTT. It translates to CASSRLGGGGTEAFF. Together with reference TRBV2 and TRBJ1-1, the CDR3 gives the full variable domain: EPEVTQTPSHQVTQMGQEVILRCVPISNHLYFYWYRQILGQKVEFLVSFYNNEISEKSEIFDDQFSVERPDGSNFTLKIRSTKLEDSAMYFCASSRLGGGGTEAFFGQGTRLTVV.

V gene TRBV30 combines with J gene TRBJ2-3; D gene unclear. Germline V gives CDR1 GTSNPN, CDR2 SVGIG (reference sequence). The V end lost 0 bases, the J end lost 4 bases, and 11 bases lay between the germline ends. This CDR3 is built from 14 residues. Written as DNA, the CDR3 is TGTGCCTGGAGTGTCGGGCCAGTCGCAGATACGCAGTATTTT. This sequence encodes CAWSVGPVADTQYF.

With respect to this clone: Within the sample, other DNA sequences also encode this same CDR3. The V and J genes are TRBV6-1 and TRBJ1-5, with D possibly TRBD1 on 5 matching bases. The CDR3 consists of 13 residues. Germline-derived CDR1 and CDR2 are MNHNS and SASEGT. V was pared by 2 bases and J by 5 bases, with 7 bases between. In DNA, the CDR3 is TGTGCCAGCAGTGAAAGGGGCGATCAGCCCCAGCATTTT. As protein: CASSERGDQPQHF.

This chain uses TRBV19 with TRBJ2-2; 9 positions match TRBD2. Losses at the gene ends were 3 bases for V and 5 bases for J; bases not matched to a gene: 10. Germline lookup yields CDR1 LNHDA and CDR2 SQIVND (reference sequence). The CDR3 totals 17 residues. The CDR3 spells CASSILREGRGTGELFF. As DNA, the CDR3 is TGTGCCAGTAGTATCTTGCGGGAGGGCCGGGGAACCGGGGAGCTGTTTTTT.

The V and J genes are TRBV14 and TRBJ1-5; D unresolved. CDR3 length equals 11 residues. V lost 0 bases, J lost 6 bases, and 0 bases lay in between. In germline, CDR1 is SGHDN, CDR2 FVKESK. The CDR3 loop is CASSQDQPQHF. The CDR3, as DNA: TGTGCCAGCAGCCAAGATCAGCCCCAGCATTTT.

The chain recombines TRBV28 with TRBJ2-7; 9 nucleotides align to TRBD1. The V gene end was trimmed by 4 bases and the J gene end by 7 bases; junction bases not matched to a gene: 8. The CDR3 runs 14 residues. Germline CDR1 MDHEN, CDR2 SYDVKM. The CDR3 sequence: CASSYGTGFGEQYF. DNA for the CDR3: TGTGCCAGCAGTTACGGGACAGGGTTTGGTGAGCAGTACTTC. Together with reference TRBV28 and TRBJ2-7, the CDR3 gives the full variable domain: DVKVTQSSRYLVKRTGEKVFLECVQDMDHENMFWYRQDPGLGLRLIYFSYDVKMKEKGDIPEGYSVSREKKERFSLILESASTNQTSMYLCASSYGTGFGEQYFGPGTRLTVT.

The chain is built from TRBV6-1 and TRBJ1-4, with D possibly being TRBD1 (6 bases). CDR1 and CDR2 from the germline V gene are MNHNS and SASEGT. This CDR3 has 15 residues. V gave up 5 bases and J gave up 8 bases, with 18 bases separating them. CDR3 sequence (DNA): TGTGCCAGCAGTCGCGCCCGGGGGGCAGGGGAAAAACTGTTTTTT. Amino acids: CASSRARGAGEKLFF.

The count of this clone is one. The chain is built from TRBV10-3 and TRBJ1-6, with D perhaps matching TRBD1 (5 bases). The CDR3 covers 15 residues. V shed 6 bases and J shed 10 bases, with 19 bases lying between them. CDR1 is ENHRY and CDR2 is SYGVKD in the germline V gene. In DNA, the CDR3 is TGTGCCATCAGGGGGGGAGGCGGAAAGGAATCACCCCTCCACTTT. This codes for CAIRGGGGKESPLHF.